This T cell receptor beta chain comes out of a study of blood T cell repertoires in COVID-19. At the level of the study: COVID-19 samples from acute and convalescent phases originated in the United States, Italy and Spain. In each case, the material was cDNA or gDNA derived from T cells, B-cell-depleted T cells, or PBMCs.

As processed by the authors: Amplification of reference gene primers provided the estimated nucleated cell counts. Sequencing used immunoSEQ multiplex PCR; TCRdb keeps in-frame clones, though not all of them. D and trimming come from the DNA, and the V and J calls and clone size come from that table. The data hold around 99,000 clones, with 70% to 80% observed a single time. After removal of 5 bases from V and 6 bases from J, the junction contained 16 bases not matched to a gene. The germline V gene encodes CDR1 ENHRY and CDR2 SYGVKD. The CDR3 covers 19 residues. This receptor was obtained from a woman older than 75 with active or convalescent COVID-19. This chain joins TRBV10-3 and TRBJ2-3, with 14 bases aligning to TRBD2. Sequencing input: peripheral blood. This chain's CDR3 is CAISTGGPGLAGVVDTQYF. CDR3 DNA sequence: TGTGCCATCAGTACAGGGGGACCGGGACTAGCGGGAGTAGTGGATACGCAGTATTTT.